Listed below are T cell receptor beta chains from one sample, sequenced in a study of regulatory T cells in long-lasting Graves disease. Via MiXCR, TCRdb re-called the multiplex PCR reads, giving one row per CDR3 protein. The table shows a few hundred thousand distinct CDR3 sequences, with roughly a quarter occurring only once. The material was peripheral blood mononuclear cells (PBMCs), obtained when the disease was refractory, from a patient treated with antithyroid drugs. Receptors originate from a female donor with Graves disease. The CDR3 runs from the conserved cysteine through the conserved F or W. Fields, in order: V gene, J gene, CDR3 length, clone size, CDR3 protein. The size entry is marked missing in some rows and otherwise reads once, few, many or a size class.

V: TRBV19; J: TRBJ1-1; length: 12; size: few; CDR3: CASNGPNTEAFF
V: TRBV10-3; J: TRBJ1-5; length: 13; size: few; CDR3: CAIAPGGFEPQHF
V: TRBV27; J: TRBJ2-7; length: 15; size: few; CDR3: CASSLSGVPFGEQYF
V: TRBV5-1; J: TRBJ1-2; length: 13; size: -; CDR3: CASSSRGAHGYTF
V: TRBV20-1; J: TRBJ2-1; length: 13; size: -; CDR3: CSAAHETINEQFF
V: TRBV6-1; J: TRBJ1-1; length: 14; size: -; CDR3: CASTPTGMNTEAFF
V: TRBV20-1; J: TRBJ2-7; length: 13; size: many; CDR3: CSARVYGGYEQYF
V: TRBV2; J: TRBJ2-7; length: 14; size: many; CDR3: CAIEAGRWAGEQYF
V: TRBV29-1; J: TRBJ2-5; length: 13; size: many; CDR3: CSVAGTAQETQYF
V: TRBV28; J: TRBJ2-6; length: 20; size: -; CDR3: CASSLYGLRGPTTGANVLTF
V: TRBV2; J: TRBJ1-5; length: 15; size: many; CDR3: CASSGTAVGNQPQHF
V: TRBV6-1; J: TRBJ1-5; length: 15; size: -; CDR3: CASRPDRGSNQPQHF
V: TRBV18; J: TRBJ1-1; length: 15; size: -; CDR3: CASSSSQLQNTEAFF
V: TRBV15; J: TRBJ1-2; length: 16; size: -; CDR3: CATSRGTTGASDGYTF
V: TRBV28; J: TRBJ1-5; length: 16; size: many; CDR3: CASSLWTQGGSGPQHF
V: TRBV5-6; J: TRBJ1-2; length: 12; size: many; CDR3: CASSDPNYGYTF
V: TRBV27; J: TRBJ2-7; length: 12; size: -; CDR3: CVSGGGFNEQYF
V: TRBV7-2; J: TRBJ1-6; length: 14; size: many; CDR3: CASSPEFYNSPLHF
V: TRBV28; J: TRBJ2-3; length: 14; size: many; CDR3: CASSLWLGTDTQYF
V: TRBV15; J: TRBJ2-2; length: 15; size: -; CDR3: CATSRDTATTGELFF
V: TRBV30; J: TRBJ1-2; length: 13; size: many; CDR3: CAWSANSGAGYTF
V: TRBV12-3/TRBV12-4; J: TRBJ1-3; length: 14; size: few; CDR3: CASSFWGLGNTIYF
V: TRBV28; J: TRBJ1-3; length: 19; size: many; CDR3: CASSSRLVFRTGLENTIYF
V: TRBV28; J: TRBJ2-7; length: 16; size: many; CDR3: CASSLAERGGHYEQYF
V: TRBV7-9; J: TRBJ2-7; length: 15; size: -; CDR3: CASSPLPGQGVEQYF
V: TRBV12-3/TRBV12-4; J: TRBJ2-5; length: 19; size: many; CDR3: CASSLLRAGEVPFQETQYF
V: TRBV10-2; J: TRBJ2-7; length: 12; size: few; CDR3: CASASRVYEQYF
V: TRBV20-1; J: TRBJ1-2; length: 8; size: many; CDR3: CSARVGTF
V: TRBV7-3; J: TRBJ2-2; length: 13; size: few; CDR3: CASSSGLSGELFF
V: TRBV16; J: TRBJ2-5; length: 15; size: many; CDR3: CASSQVSFQSGTQYF
V: TRBV10-1; J: TRBJ2-1; length: 17; size: -; CDR3: CASSFSLTPSSYNEQFF
V: TRBV5-1; J: TRBJ1-1; length: 16; size: -; CDR3: CASSLLPDRVGTEAFF
V: TRBV4-1; J: TRBJ1-1; length: 16; size: -; CDR3: CASSQDRGNMNTEAFF
V: TRBV7-3; J: TRBJ2-2; length: 15; size: -; CDR3: CASSRQEPNTGELFF
V: TRBV25-1; J: TRBJ1-3; length: 17; size: few; CDR3: CASSQPGTGLSGNTIYF
V: TRBV24-1; J: TRBJ2-2; length: 15; size: -; CDR3: CATSDYMGGTGELFF
V: TRBV12-3/TRBV12-4; J: TRBJ1-1; length: 14; size: many; CDR3: CASSFGEVNTEAFF
V: TRBV7-9; J: TRBJ2-7; length: 12; size: few; CDR3: CASGRTTYEQYF
V: TRBV12-3/TRBV12-4; J: TRBJ2-7; length: 11; size: many; CDR3: CASSLLAEQYF
V: TRBV28; J: TRBJ2-7; length: 14; size: many; CDR3: CASSFGGYGYEQYF
V: TRBV7-2; J: TRBJ2-7; length: 15; size: few; CDR3: CASSELAGVFYEQYF
V: TRBV19; J: TRBJ1-5; length: 14; size: -; CDR3: CASNSRATEQPQHF
V: TRBV10-3; J: TRBJ1-6; length: 14; size: few; CDR3: CAISDLTENSPLHF
V: TRBV28; J: TRBJ2-7; length: 15; size: -; CDR3: CASSLPTGGSYEQYF
V: TRBV7-2; J: TRBJ1-2; length: 14; size: few; CDR3: CASSLISGNYGYTF
V: TRBV12-3/TRBV12-4; J: TRBJ1-1; length: 14; size: -; CDR3: CASSFHRLNTEAFF
V: TRBV27; J: TRBJ2-7; length: 13; size: -; CDR3: CASSLSTQDEQYF
V: TRBV30; J: TRBJ1-1; length: 11; size: few; CDR3: CAWAGKTEAFF
V: TRBV9; J: TRBJ2-7; length: 15; size: -; CDR3: CASSVGTVYTYEQYF
V: TRBV29-1; J: TRBJ2-6; length: 17; size: -; CDR3: CSVEFESLSSGANVLTF